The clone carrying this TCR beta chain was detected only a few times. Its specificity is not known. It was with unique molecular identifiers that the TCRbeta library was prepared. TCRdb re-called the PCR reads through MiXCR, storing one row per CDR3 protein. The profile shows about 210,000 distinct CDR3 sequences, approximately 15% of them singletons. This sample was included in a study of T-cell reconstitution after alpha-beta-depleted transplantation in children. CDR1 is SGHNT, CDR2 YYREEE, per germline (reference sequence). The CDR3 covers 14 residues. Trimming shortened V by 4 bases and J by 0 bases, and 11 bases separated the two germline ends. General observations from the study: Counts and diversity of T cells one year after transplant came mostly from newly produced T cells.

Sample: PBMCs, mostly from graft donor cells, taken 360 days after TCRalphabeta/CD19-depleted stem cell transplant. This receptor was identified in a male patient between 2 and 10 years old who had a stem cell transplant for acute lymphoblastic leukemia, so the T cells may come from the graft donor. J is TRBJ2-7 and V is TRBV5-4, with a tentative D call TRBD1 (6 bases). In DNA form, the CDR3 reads TGTGCCAGCAGCATAGACAGGAGCTCCTACGAGCAGTACTTC. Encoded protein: CASSIDRSSYEQYF.